This TCR beta chain originates from a study of T cells in Graves' hyperthyroidism and ophthalmopathy (dated by TCRdb to 2018 to 2020). Regarding the complete study: Peripheral blood samples were taken at initial diagnosis, before any treatment was given. To identify distinguishing TCR V-J signatures, a discovery cohort of around 100 patients was used, comprising approximately 40 with Graves' ophthalmopathy and 57 with stable Graves' hyperthyroidism. Prospective prediction of ophthalmopathy was tested in an independent validation cohort of some 19 hyperthyroidism patients and 15 to 17 patients who later progressed to ophthalmopathy. The 90 or so discovery patients were randomly split 7:3 into training and test sets. In addition, the study compared T-cell repertoires in thyroid tissue and in blood from about 6 Graves' hyperthyroidism patients. After blood sampling, hyperthyroidism patients were treated with methimazole at a starting dose of 30 mg daily, and ophthalmopathy patients were treated with high-dose intravenous methylprednisolone. TCR Vbeta CDR3 sequencing of fewer than 150 peripheral blood samples (over 40 ophthalmopathy, 75 hyperthyroidism and roughly 17 progressor patients) is reported in the paper.

Study-wide conclusions, independent of this receptor: In validation, progression to ophthalmopathy was predicted by the model with nearly 71% sensitivity and roughly 76% specificity, a median of about 6.8 months before onset. Most expanded thyroid clonotypes (frequency above 0.001) were also found in blood, which suggests that blood repertoires may mirror thyroid immune responses. Sample size was not statistically predetermined, and blinding of investigators to group allocation was not performed. In cross-validation, a model built on a 13 V-J signature told ophthalmopathy apart from stable hyperthyroidism with 87.88% sensitivity and around 84% specificity, and in testing the same model reached 80%/75%.

TCR beta CDR3 regions were amplified from RNA transcripts. The TCR CDR3 was subjected to a first round of RT-PCR using the HTBI primer set and the Qiagen OneStep RT-PCR kit. The libraries were constructed in a second round of multiplex PCR and then size-selected and purified. The libraries were sequenced on an Illumina HiSeq2000 using paired-end 100 bp reads. Processing in the source paper ran as follows. SOAPnuke was used to process the raw data, with reads discarded if the reads contained adapters or uncalled bases, had a mean Phred below 15, or lacked an exact constant-primer or identifier match. High-quality paired reads were merged with COPE v1.2.5, and unique nucleotide sequences were defined as clonotypes. MiTCR v1.1 was used to align the clonotypes against IMGT TRBV, TRBD and TRBJ reference segments. Only V-J combinations with frequency above 0.0001, covering roughly 99% of repertoires, were analysed. The TCS score was defined as the ratio of F50 (clonal expansion) to E x V (chaos), calculated using BLOSUM62-based TCRdist between CDR3 peptides within each V-J. Welch's t-statistics and random forest reduced 500 to 550 V-J features to around 14, which were used in a naive Bayes classifier (R e1071). TCRdb redid the processing of the public reads, applying fastp at Q25 and MiXCR, and retained in-frame beta chains. All rows with the same CDR3 protein become a single entry with the most common DNA and genes. Clone size and V and J calls follow TCRdb, not the original study. This sample lists over 45,000 distinct CDR3 sequences; 48% were detected once. The top ten clones comprise roughly 10% of the sample.

Moderately to severely active disease, a Clinical Activity Score of at least 3, a NOSPECS grade of at least 4, and a duration under 3 months were present in ophthalmopathy patients. Any patient with an uncontrolled infection, another autoimmune disease, pregnancy or lactation was excluded. Diagnoses relied on clinical symptoms, serum thyroxine and TRAb, thyroid ultrasound and orbital computed tomography. PBMCs were separated from roughly 10 ml of fresh peripheral blood using Ficoll-Paque density gradient centrifugation. Trizol reagent was used to extract total RNA, and RNA quality was then checked on an Agilent 2100 Bioanalyzer. For this clonotype: What this receptor recognizes is not known. Base quality data are lacking; no much larger clone is found one base away.

This sequence was found in a woman aged 45 to 65 with Graves' ophthalmopathy. Sequenced input: blood.

The DNA sequence is given as TGTGCCAGCAGCCAAGCGCAGACCCAGTACTTC. Its protein product is CASSQAQTQYF. This receptor chain uses TRBV3-1 and TRBJ2-5, with the D segment identity uncertain. V lost 1 base and J lost 6 bases; the stretch between them is 3 bases long. The CDR3 sequence holds 11 residues, the cysteine and phenylalanine included. The kept DNA is CDR3 alone, 33 bases in frame from the first base. Per the germline V gene (reference sequence), LGHDT is the CDR1 and YNNKEL is the CDR2.